This T cell receptor (beta chain) originates from a study of Ad26.COV2.S vaccination and SARS-CoV-2 variants. This table comes from immunoSEQ multiplex PCR, and its TCRdb copy is limited to in-frame clones, with some not included. Of 410,000 or so clones listed, about 90% were seen once; the top ten hold 1.5% to 2%. Study-level findings and limits: Reportedly, spike-specific CD8+ and CD4+ T cell responses achieved substantial breadth once vaccination had taken place. Those who received vaccine or placebo ended up with similar non-spike TCR breadth.

Specified treatment: 19 received Ad26.COV2.S at low or high dose, single or two shots; 5 received placebo; per-sample allocation not given. Collection of samples fell on day 63 after the first vaccine or placebo injection. With regard to this clone: What it binds is unknown.

The CDR3 is made up of 13 amino acids. V gave up 3 bases and J gave up 7 bases; unmatched junction bases: 2. Germline V gene lookup returns CDR1 SNHLY and CDR2 FYNNEI. V and J are TRBV2 and TRBJ2-2; 7 nucleotides line up with TRBD1. Sequenced material: peripheral blood, taken in a trial of Ad26.COV2.S vaccine versus placebo. This clonotype originated in a person between 18 and 59 years old who received the Ad26.COV2.S COVID-19 vaccine or a placebo. CDR3 in DNA: TGTGCCAGCAGTGATAGGGGGCTCGGGGAGCTGTTTTTT. Amino acids: CASSDRGLGELFF.